This T cell receptor beta chain emerged from a study of control samples from healthy donors and cancer patients. TCRdb's table, derived via immunoSEQ multiplex PCR, lists solely in-frame clones and lacks some. The profile shows roughly 130,000 clones, roughly 92% of them singletons. This receptor was identified in a man aged 25 to 40 in good health. The sequencing sample was made of blood.

The CDR3 here is CASSITSGKANEQFF. CDR3 DNA sequence: TGTGCCAGTAGTATAACTAGCGGGAAGGCAAACGAGCAGTTCTTC. This chain links TRBV19 with TRBJ2-1; 10 bases line up with TRBD2. V lost 2 bases, J lost 10 bases, and 8 bases stayed unmatched. The V gene's germline CDR1 is LNHDA and CDR2 SQIVND (reference sequence). There are 15 residues in the CDR3.